This TCR beta chain emerged from a study of T-cell memory formation after mild COVID-19 (dated by TCRdb to the early 2020s). About the investigation overall: Most TCR sequence clusters were specific to one of the two donors. In a couple of donors, T-cell clones that expanded and contracted after mild COVID-19 were followed by sequencing TCRalpha and TCRbeta repertoires longitudinally. The cohort was made up of two young adult volunteers, one female and one male, who were previously healthy. What the authors observed across the whole study: The detection of some responding clones in pre-infection memory suggests that pre-existing cross-reactive memory T cells joined the SARS-CoV-2 response. Contracting CD4+ clones appeared mostly in the CM and EM memory subsets, whereas CD8+ clones were enriched in EMRA. SARS-CoV-2 specificity of the second-wave clones peaking on day 37 was not confirmed. From day 15 to 85, contracting clones showed balanced CD4/CD8 phenotypes, whereas a second wave of clones that expanded from day 15 to 37 leaned towards CD4+. Only two mild cases were covered by the study, and larger cohorts that include severe cases with pre-infection samples were considered necessary.

This clonotype has a handful of counts. Which antigen it targets is not known. It has no much larger one-base neighbor in the sample; base qualities were not kept. From the cysteine through the phenylalanine, the CDR3 covers 16 amino acids. Left in the record is the CDR3 DNA by itself, 48 bases read in frame from the first base. As encoded in the germline V gene (reference sequence), CDR1 is SEHNR while CDR2 is FQNEAQ. V loses 2 bases at its end and J loses 4 bases; junction bases beyond the gene matches: 6. Ficoll-Paque density gradient centrifugation was the method used to isolate PBMCs. The sample was run on an Illumina NovaSeq 6000. cDNA libraries for TCRalpha and TCRbeta were prepared by 5'RACE using constant-segment primers, with sample barcodes and unique molecular identifiers added. RNA was extracted from every sample with Trizol reagent. Library amplification was performed in two PCR steps, and a second sample barcode and Illumina TruSeq adapters were introduced in the second step. The libraries were sequenced on an Illumina NovaSeq using 2 x 150 bp paired-end reads. From the authors' description of their analysis: The reads were demultiplexed and collapsed into UMI-guided consensus sequences using migec v1.2.7. With mixcr v2.1.11, UMI consensuses were aligned to TRA and TRB V and J templates and assembled into clonotypes. A clonotype was counted as expanded or contracted only if both edgeR and NoisET called the change significant, with noise models trained on biological replicates. For edgeR calls, the cutoffs were a false discovery rate-adjusted p below 0.01 and a log2 fold-change threshold of 1. As an exploratory analysis of dynamics, PCA with hierarchical clustering was applied to max-normalized trajectories of the 1000 most abundant clonotypes. Each responding clone was given a CD4 or CD8 phenotype based on the CD4+ and CD8+ repertoires, which had been sequenced separately. The public reads were quality trimmed at Q25 with fastp and then assembled into clones with MiXCR by TCRdb, keeping productive beta chains. For every CDR3 protein sequence, its rows merge into one entry that carries the most common genes and DNA. TCRdb, rather than the study authors, made the V and J calls. The sample table holds 560,000 or so distinct CDR3 sequences, of which 15% to 20% were seen once. The ten top clones hold roughly 8% of the sample.

The rearranged chain carries TRBV7-9 and TRBJ2-1; 9 middle bases align to TRBD2. The TCR sequence derives from an adult woman who had mild COVID-19 (a few samples of this study predate the infection). The sample titles of this study are shuffled in the database, so cell type and time point are left out; the donor was told from shared clones. Sample: PBMCs or a T cell subset sorted from them (not recorded which). The CDR3 here reads CASSLIPSGVYNEQFF. The sequence in DNA is TGTGCCAGCAGCTTAATCCCTAGCGGGGTTTACAATGAGCAGTTCTTC.